The present T cell receptor beta chain was sequenced within a study of T-cell memory formation after mild COVID-19. Study-level results: Memory from before infection featured some responding clones, which suggests cross-reactive memory joined.

A note on this clonotype: Its target is unknown.

The V gene's germline CDR1 is ENHRY and CDR2 SYGVKD. This CDR3 spans 13 amino acids. V lost 8 bases to trimming and J lost 6 bases; unmatched junction nucleotides: 6. A 5'RACE reaction primed in the constant segment made cDNA libraries of TCR alpha and TCR beta, and these carried sample barcodes and UMIs. TCRdb reprocessed the 5' RACE reads via MiXCR and lists one record per CDR3 protein. The data show about 350,000 distinct CDR3 sequences, with roughly 13% seen just once and approximately 21% held by the top ten. V usage is TRBV10-3 and J usage is TRBJ2-1; 8 bases are shared with TRBD1. This TCR was sampled from a young man who had mild COVID-19 (a few samples of this study predate the infection). Cell type and time point are not known. Sequenced input: PBMCs or a T cell subset sorted from them (not recorded which). CDR3 in amino acids: CAIGWTGFNEQFF. CDR3 DNA: TGTGCCATCGGATGGACAGGGTTCAATGAGCAGTTCTTC.